This T cell receptor (beta chain) is drawn from a study of T cell responses to AZD1222 COVID-19 vaccine. Study-level points and caveats: Only six people who got AZD1222 tested seropositive at baseline. Donor demographics were predominantly white British with a female majority; clonal diversity may be underestimated. Increased Spike-specific TCR breadth and depth were observed after two AZD1222 doses. Close to half of spike-specific TCRs reportedly recognize unmutated variant regions.

A note on this clone: Its specificity is unknown.

The assay was immunoSEQ multiplex PCR, and TCRdb's table has in-frame clones only and misses some. The sample contains roughly 120,000 clones, around 85% of which appear only once. This CDR3 is built from 16 residues. Germline CDR1 reads SGHAT; CDR2 reads FQNNGV. The V end lost 5 bases, the J end lost 6 bases, and 19 bases lay between the germline ends. This TCR came from an adult in good health. The rearrangement joins TRBV11-2 to TRBJ2-2; D perhaps matches TRBD1 (6 bases). This sample comprised peripheral blood, obtained on day 0 of AZD1222 vaccination. CDR3 nucleotides: TGTGCCAGCAGCCTAAAGGGACAAAGGTGGGCCGGGGAGCTGTTTTTT. Residues: CASSLKGQRWAGELFF.